This TCR beta chain was captured in a study of follicular helper T cells after annual influenza vaccination. Study-wide context: After each seasonal flu vaccination, blood came on days 0, 7 and 28.

Method: immunoSEQ multiplex PCR; TCRdb's copy keeps in-frame clones and lacks some. Of about 9,400 clones listed, over 80% are singletons. Noted time point: 2015-2016 season, pre-vaccination. Vaccine contraindications, substance abuse, HIV/AIDS, active malignancy and active illness excluded donors. Germline CDR1 reads DFQATT; CDR2 reads SNEGSKA (reference sequence). Trimming cost V 3 bases and J 7 bases, with 4 bases left between them. CDR3 length equals 10 residues. The genes are TRBV20-1 and TRBJ2-1; D uncertain. The sequencing used CXCR5+ CD38- circulating T follicular helper cells from blood, collected on the day of influenza vaccination. Sample subset: circulating Tfh, non-naive CD4+CXCR5+PD-1+ (ICOS+CD38+ or ICOS-CD38-). The TCR sequence derives from an adult who received the influenza vaccine. DNA of the CDR3: TGCAGTGCTAGGGATAATGAGCAGTTCTTC. Its translation is CSARDNEQFF.